A selection of T cell receptor beta chains follows, all from one sample in a study of HIV-infected patients and healthy controls. One entry per CDR3 protein results from TCRdb running MiXCR on the 5' RACE reads. The table has a few thousand distinct CDR3 sequences, roughly 8% seen once. The sequencing here drew on blood, taken during antiretroviral therapy. These receptors originate from an adult with HIV infection. The CDR3 runs from the conserved cysteine through the conserved F or W. Fields, in order: V gene, J gene, D gene, clone size, CDR3 length, CDR3 DNA, CDR3 protein. D genes are given only for firm matches. Rows may omit the clone size; those that give it use once, few, many or a size class.

>TRBV4-2|TRBJ2-5|TRBD2|medium-sized|18
TGTGCCAGCAGCCAAGATTCAGAGCGGGAGAAATTATGGGAGACCCAGTACTTC
CASSQDSEREKLWETQYF
>TRBV6-2/TRBV6-3|TRBJ2-1|.|medium-sized|13
TGTGCCAGCAGTTACTCGACTAGTTATGAGCAGTTCTTC
CASSYSTSYEQFF
>TRBV20-1|TRBJ2-1|TRBD2|many|17
TGCAGTGCTAGAGATATGGCTAGCGGGGAAACCTACAATGAGCAGTTCTTC
CSARDMASGETYNEQFF
>TRBV27|TRBJ2-3|TRBD1|medium-sized|14
TGTGCCAGCAGCACAGGACAGGGCACAGATACGCAGTATTTT
CASSTGQGTDTQYF
>TRBV6-6|TRBJ1-1|TRBD1|few|15
TGTGCCAGCAGTTGCCGGGGACAGTCCAACACTGAAGCTTTCTTT
CASSCRGQSNTEAFF
>TRBV6-6|TRBJ2-3|.|few|16
TGTGCCAGCAGTTACCTCTCTGGGACCACGACAGATACGCAGTATTTT
CASSYLSGTTTDTQYF
>TRBV5-4|TRBJ2-1|TRBD1|many|16
TGTGCCAGCAGCTTGGGGGGACAGGGCTCCTACAATGAGCAGTTCTTC
CASSLGGQGSYNEQFF
>TRBV5-6|TRBJ2-7|TRBD2|medium-sized|15
TGTGCCAGCAGCTTGGTTGGACTAGCGTCCTACGAGCAGTACTTC
CASSLVGLASYEQYF
>TRBV4-3|TRBJ2-7|.|many|12
TGCGCCAGCAGCCAAGGTCCGTACGAGCAGTACTTC
CASSQGPYEQYF
>TRBV19|TRBJ2-1|.|.|14
TGTGCCAGTAGTAGGGATGAGCTCTACAATGAGCAGTTCTTC
CASSRDELYNEQFF
>TRBV10-3|TRBJ2-1|.|few|15
TGTGCCATCAGTGAGGGAGGGATCACCTACAATGAGCAGTTCTTC
CAISEGGITYNEQFF
>TRBV18|TRBJ1-1|.|medium-sized|13
TGTGCCAGCTCATCTGACAGGAACACTGAAGCTTTCTTT
CASSSDRNTEAFF
>TRBV12-3/TRBV12-4|TRBJ2-1|.|medium-sized|15
TGTGCCAGCAGTACCGGGCGGGGCGGGTACAATGAGCAGTTCTTC
CASSTGRGGYNEQFF
>TRBV6-2/TRBV6-3|TRBJ1-5|.|many|16
TGTGCCAGCAGAAACCCGGGGACGGAAACTTGGCGGCCCCAGCATTTT
CASRNPGTETWRPQHF
>TRBV6-5|TRBJ2-7|TRBD1|medium-sized|15
TGTGCCAGCAGTCCAGGGGGCGGAAATAACTACGAGCAGTACTTC
CASSPGGGNNYEQYF
>TRBV19|TRBJ1-5|.|many|19
TGTGCCAGTAGTATAGATCCAGAGAGGGACCAACATAGCAATCAGCCCCAGCATTTT
CASSIDPERDQHSNQPQHF
>TRBV20-1|TRBJ1-1|.|many|16
TGCAGTGCTAGAGATCAGGACTCACCTGGGGACACTGAAGCTTTCTTT
CSARDQDSPGDTEAFF
>TRBV4-1|TRBJ1-1|.|medium-sized|14
TGCGCCAGCAGCCAAGGGGTAGGGTTGACTGAAGCTTTCTTT
CASSQGVGLTEAFF
>TRBV20-1|TRBJ2-7|TRBD2|many|18
TGCAGTGCTAGAGAGCTCGGCCCGACTAGCGGGCATCCTTACGAGCAGTACTTC
CSARELGPTSGHPYEQYF
>TRBV30|TRBJ1-1|.|medium-sized|13
TGTGCCTGGAGTAGGACGGTGAACACTGAAGCTTTCTTT
CAWSRTVNTEAFF
>TRBV18|TRBJ2-7|.|many|13
TGTGCCAGCTCATCGAACCTGGGTGATGAGCAGTACTTC
CASSSNLGDEQYF
>TRBV6-1|TRBJ1-2|.|medium-sized|14
TGTGCCAGCAGTACAGGGACGGTCGCATATGGCTACACCTTC
CASSTGTVAYGYTF
>TRBV5-6|TRBJ1-5|.|many|12
TGTGCCAGCAGCAGAGTAAATCAGCCCCAGCATTTT
CASSRVNQPQHF
>TRBV15|TRBJ2-2|.|.|14
TGTGCCACCAGCAGAGTACAGGTGACCGGGGAGCTGTTTTTT
CATSRVQVTGELFF
>TRBV19|TRBJ2-7|.|.|14
TGTGCCAGTAGTCCAACCGGGGGACACTACGAGCAGTACTTC
CASSPTGGHYEQYF
>TRBV14|TRBJ2-3|TRBD2|medium-sized|19
TGTGCCAGCAGCCTACCTATCGTTAGCGGGAAGTGGGGCACAGATACGCAGTATTTT
CASSLPIVSGKWGTDTQYF
>TRBV28|TRBJ2-7|.|many|14
TGTGCCAGCAGTCAGACTAGTCCTGTCTACGAGCAGTACTTC
CASSQTSPVYEQYF
>TRBV11-1|TRBJ1-5|.|.|16
TGTGCCAGCAGCTTACATCGGAGGGTGGGCAATCAGCCCCAGCATTTT
CASSLHRRVGNQPQHF
>TRBV7-6|TRBJ2-2|.|many|12
TGTGCCAGCAGCCAGGGCAACGGGGAGCTGTTTTTT
CASSQGNGELFF
>TRBV12-3/TRBV12-4|TRBJ2-1|TRBD2|many|14
TGTGCCAGCAGTTTAGCCACTAGCGGGGGGACGCAGTTCTTC
CASSLATSGGTQFF
>TRBV10-3|TRBJ2-7|TRBD2|medium-sized|13
TGTGCCAACCGGGAGGCGGGAGACCACGAGCAGTACTTC
CANREAGDHEQYF
>TRBV12-3/TRBV12-4|TRBJ1-3|.|.|18
TGTGCCAGCAGTTTGTTCGGGCCCCTGGAACCTTCTGGAAACACCATATATTTT
CASSLFGPLEPSGNTIYF
>TRBV14|TRBJ2-7|.|medium-sized|14
TGTGCCAGCAGCCAAGGCGGGACAGTCTACGAGCAGTACTTC
CASSQGGTVYEQYF
>TRBV7-9|TRBJ2-1|TRBD2|many|14
TGTGCCAGCAGCATTCTAGCGGGGGGGAATGAGCAGTTCTTC
CASSILAGGNEQFF
>TRBV4-1|TRBJ2-1|.|once|14
TGCGCCAGCAGCCGCGCCGGGGATACGAATGAGCAGTTCTTC
CASSRAGDTNEQFF
>TRBV12-3/TRBV12-4|TRBJ2-1|.|.|11
TGTGCCAGCAGTTTAGGATCTGAGCAGTTCTTC
CASSLGSEQFF
>TRBV5-1|TRBJ2-7|.|.|13
TGCGCCAGCAGCTTGGGGACATCAGGCGAGCAGTACTTC
CASSLGTSGEQYF
>TRBV25-1|TRBJ2-5|TRBD2|medium-sized|18
TGTGCCAGCAGTGAATTCTTGGGTAGCGGGGGCCGACAAGAGACCCAGTACTTC
CASSEFLGSGGRQETQYF